The table lists the clone carrying this TCR beta chain with a few counts. Antigen specificity is unknown. The data were obtained in a study of T-cell memory formation after mild COVID-19. Overall study findings and caveats: Detection of some responders pre-infection suggested pre-existing cross-reactive memory T cells participated. There was a balanced CD4/CD8 profile in clones contracting day 15 to 85, and later expanders leaned CD4+. Contracting CD4+ clones lay largely in CM and EM, with CD8+ ones residing in EMRA.

TCRdb re-derived calls from the 5' RACE reads in MiXCR, one entry per CDR3 protein. Here the sample spans approximately 290,000 distinct CDR3 sequences, 19% being singletons. V lost 5 bases and J 10 bases, leaving 15 bases between the germline ends. Germline lookup yields CDR1 SGHTA and CDR2 FQGNSA. The CDR3 is 13 amino acids. The source is a man between 18 and 35 years old who had mild COVID-19 (a few samples of this study predate the infection). Cell type and time point are not known. The chain combines TRBV7-2 with TRBJ2-1; tentative D call: TRBD1 (6 bases). Sequenced input: PBMCs or a T cell subset sorted from them (not recorded which). The CDR3 reads CASSPQGIAEQFF. DNA for the CDR3: TGTGCCAGCAGCCCACAGGGAATTGCAGAGCAGTTCTTC.